Listed below are T cell receptor beta chains from one sample, sequenced in a study of CD8+CD57+ T cells in acquired aplastic anemia. TCRdb analysed the reads with MiXCR anew, one entry per CDR3 protein. This table has approximately 95,000 distinct CDR3 sequences, roughly two thirds appearing once. The sequenced material came from sorted CD4+, CD8+, or CD8+CD57+ T cells (not recorded which) from PBMCs. These TCRs come from a human donor with aplastic anemia. CDR3s include the opening cysteine and the closing phenylalanine or tryptophan. The D gene is left open where the match is weak. Only part of the rows carry a size: once, few, many, or a class if the clone is expanded.

v_gene,d_gene,abundance,j_gene,CDR3nt,CDR3aa
TRBV2,-,few,TRBJ1-5,TGTGCCAGCAGCAGGGACGGTAATAGCAATCAGCCCCAGCATTTT,CASSRDGNSNQPQHF
TRBV2,-,-,TRBJ1-2,TGTGCCAGCAGTGAAGTTCCAGGGGACTATGGCTACACCTTC,CASSEVPGDYGYTF
TRBV24-1,-,-,TRBJ1-6,TGTGCCACCGGTATTCGTGGGGACCCCCTCCACTTT,CATGIRGDPLHF
TRBV29-1,TRBD1,-,TRBJ1-1,TGCAGCGTTGGGGACAGGGGGCGCGTGAACACTGAAGCTTTCTTT,CSVGDRGRVNTEAFF
TRBV11-1,-,-,TRBJ2-3,TGTGCCAGCAGCTTAGACGAGGCTCTAGCTACGGCAGATACGCAGTATTTT,CASSLDEALATADTQYF
TRBV2,TRBD1,-,TRBJ2-7,TGTGCCAGCGGAGCCGACAGGGGATTCTACGAGCAGTACTTC,CASGADRGFYEQYF
TRBV2,TRBD2,-,TRBJ2-3,TGTGCCAGCAGTAAGCGGGGTATCACAGATACGCAGTATTTT,CASSKRGITDTQYF
TRBV2,TRBD2,-,TRBJ2-7,TGTGCCAGCAAGGGCTTTACTAGCGGCTCCTACGAGCAGTACTTC,CASKGFTSGSYEQYF
TRBV4-1,-,-,TRBJ2-5,TGCGCCAGCAGCTGGGTCGACCAAGAGACCCAGTACTTC,CASSWVDQETQYF
TRBV10-3,-,few,TRBJ2-7,TGTGCCATCGAACCCGGGGATGAAAACGAGCAGTACTTC,CAIEPGDENEQYF
TRBV5-8,-,-,TRBJ2-6,TGTGCCAGCAGCTTGACAGGGCTTGGGGCCAACGTCCTGACTTTC,CASSLTGLGANVLTF
TRBV29-1,-,once,TRBJ1-2,TGCAGCGTTGAGGGGGTTGGCTACACCTTC,CSVEGVGYTF
TRBV6-5,-,-,TRBJ2-5,TGTGCCAGCAGTTTTCCCTCAGGAGGGAGTGAGACCCAGTACTTC,CASSFPSGGSETQYF
TRBV20-1,-,many,TRBJ2-1,TGCAGTGCTACGTTAGGGGAACGGGAATATGGTGAGCAGTTCTTC,CSATLGEREYGEQFF